The present T cell receptor beta chain was sequenced within a study of CD4+ T cells in melanoma (dated by TCRdb to 2021 to 2024). About the full investigation: Neoantigen-specific CD4+ T cells in human melanoma were investigated in the study. Study-wide conclusions, independent of this receptor: The report described a correlation between neoantigen-specific CD4+ T cells and the function of CD8+ T cells, macrophages and B cells. Diverse differentiation states were reported to be shown by neoantigen-specific CD4+ T cells in melanoma.

Patients with melanoma were used as donors. For this clone: Its antigen is still unknown. At one boundary the junction diverges from the germline segment, which might be a read error. The sample contains more than one DNA sequence encoding this CDR3.

Libraries were built with the immunoSEQ multiplex PCR assay. TCRdb obtained this table from immuneACCESS and retained in-frame rearrangements with V and J assigned. These tables miss some clones; where compared with another copy, unresolved V genes account for less than half of the shortfall, and the remainder is unexplained. The sample yields 90,000 to 130,000 clones; approximately 90% were counted once. Less than 4% of the sample lies in the top ten. Sequencing was carried out using peripheral blood. The receptor was isolated from a human donor with melanoma.

The bases read TGCGCCAGCAGCCAAGATCAAGCCCCTGGGGCCAACGTCCTGACTTTT. This translates into CASSQDQAPGANVLTF. Recombination connected TRBV4-1 to TRBJ2-6, with a weak D call of TRBD1 (5 bases match). CDR1 and CDR2 are drawn from the germline V gene: MGHRA, YSYEKL. The CDR3 runs 16 amino acids, cysteine and phenylalanine included. Here the CDR3 DNA is all that survives: 48 bases in frame from base 1.